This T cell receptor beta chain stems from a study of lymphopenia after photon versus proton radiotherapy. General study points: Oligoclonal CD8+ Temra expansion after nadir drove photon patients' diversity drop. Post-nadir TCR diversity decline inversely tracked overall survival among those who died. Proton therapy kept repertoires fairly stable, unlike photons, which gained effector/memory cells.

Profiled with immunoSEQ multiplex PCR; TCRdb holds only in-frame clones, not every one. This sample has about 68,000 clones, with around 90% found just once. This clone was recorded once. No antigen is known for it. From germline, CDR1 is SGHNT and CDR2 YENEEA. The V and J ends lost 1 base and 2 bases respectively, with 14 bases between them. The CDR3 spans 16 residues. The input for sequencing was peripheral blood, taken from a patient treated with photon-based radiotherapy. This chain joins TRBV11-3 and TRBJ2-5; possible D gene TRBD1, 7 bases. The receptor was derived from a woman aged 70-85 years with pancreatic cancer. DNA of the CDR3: TGTGCCAGCAGCTTAGGGCGGGACAGAAGACAAGAGACCCAGTACTTC. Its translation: CASSLGRDRRQETQYF.